The 7 T cell receptor beta chains below all came from one sample that was sequenced in a study of CD8+ T cells in alopecia areata. Specified treatment: oral pan-JAK inhibitor, 5-10 mg twice daily. Following extraction, RNA underwent reverse transcription to cDNA, which served as the sequencing template. Clones were read by immunoSEQ multiplex PCR, and TCRdb kept only the in-frame ones, dropping some. This table holds approximately 180,000 clones, roughly 50% found once. The source was CD4+ T cells sorted from blood, collected at approximately week 60, from a patient treated with tofacitinib. These receptors were collected from a human donor with alopecia areata.

A remark on this clone: At one boundary the junction diverges from the germline segment, which might be a read error. CDR3 loop: CASTDPGQPYEQYF. The CDR3, as DNA: TGTGCCAGCACCGACCCAGGACAGCCCTACGAGCAGTACTTT. The chain joins TRBV6-5 to TRBJ2-7; TRBD1 might be the D (6 bases). CDR1 is MNHEY and CDR2 is SVGAGI in the germline V gene. This CDR3 is 14 amino acids long.

This clone was counted between two and nine times. The chain joins TRBV5-1 to TRBJ2-1; 10 positions agree with TRBD1. The germline gives CDR1 SGHRS, CDR2 YFSETQ. After removal of 3 bases from V and 7 bases from J, the junction contained 4 bases not matched to a gene. The CDR3 length is 14 residues. The DNA of the CDR3 is TGCGCCAGCAGCTCGGGGACAGGGGCTAATGAGCAGTTCTTC. Translation gives CASSSGTGANEQFF.

This clone was observed a few times. The chain combines TRBV25-1 with TRBJ2-2; maybe TRBD1 (5 bases). Germline V gene sequence: CDR1 MGHDK, CDR2 SYGVNS. This CDR3 comprises 14 residues. V was cut by 5 bases and J by 4 bases, with 11 bases left in between. In DNA form, the CDR3 reads TGTGCCAGCAGTTCCATACAGGTCACCGGGGAGCTGTTTTTT. It specifies CASSSIQVTGELFF.

The V call is TRBV4-1, the J call TRBJ1-2, with D possibly TRBD1 on 5 matching bases. The CDR3 is 14 residues long. V dropped 4 bases and J dropped 5 bases, with 14 bases sitting between them. Germline values: CDR1 MGHRA, CDR2 YSYEKL. The CDR3 region is CASSPRGRDYGYTF. The CDR3 DNA sequence: TGCGCCAGCAGCCCCCGGGGGAGGGATTATGGCTACACCTTC.

In this sample, this clone turned up a few times. The V gene is TRBV7-2, the J gene TRBJ2-5; perhaps TRBD1 as D (5 bases). Trimming took 3 bases from V and 0 from J, leaving 8 bases between them. The germline V gene encodes CDR1 SGHTA and CDR2 FQGNSA. The CDR3 runs to 14 residues. CDR3 sequence (DNA): TGTGCCAGCAGCTTTAGCAGGGACCAAGAGACCCAGTACTTC. Translation gives CASSFSRDQETQYF.

The genes are TRBV6-5 and TRBJ2-4; perhaps TRBD2 as D (6 bases). Germline V gene sequence: CDR1 MNHEY, CDR2 SVGAGI. Trimming shortened V by 2 bases and J by 0 bases, and 11 bases separated the two germline ends. The CDR3 covers 16 residues. For the CDR3, the DNA is TGTGCCAGCAGTTACGGGGGAGGATTAGCCAAAAACATTCAGTACTTC. Its protein is CASSYGGGLAKNIQYF.

This chain links TRBV6-1 with TRBJ1-1; no clear D gene. The CDR3 has 10 amino acids. The V end lost 5 bases, the J end lost 8 bases, and 6 bases lay between the germline ends. In germline, CDR1 is MNHNS, CDR2 SASEGT. This CDR3 reads CASSWREAFF. The CDR3 bases are TGTGCCAGCAGTTGGAGGGAAGCTTTCTTT.